The 21 T cell receptor beta chains in this list originate from one sample, sequenced in a study of CD8+ T cells in alopecia areata (dated 2018 in TCRdb). The protocol used for the library was the immunoSEQ multiplex PCR assay. RNA was extracted from all samples and reverse transcribed into cDNA as template for TCR sequencing. The table comes from immuneACCESS by way of TCRdb, which keeps in-frame sequences with V and J called. Part of the clones is missing from these tables; in studies checked, under half for an unresolved V gene and the rest for unknown reasons. Across this sample there are under 300,000 clones, with about 68% seen only once. The ten largest clones capture under 1.5% of the sample. Explained via the paper, the time point label denotes: baseline before oral tofacitinib. This specimen was CD4+ T cells sorted from blood, taken at week 0. The receptors stem from a human donor with alopecia areata.

J is TRBJ2-3 and V is TRBV5-1; D gene unclear. CDR3 size: 12 residues. The germline gives CDR1 SGHRS, CDR2 YFSETQ. V was cut by 4 bases and J by 2 bases, with 5 bases left in between. For the CDR3, the DNA is TGCGCCAGCAGCGGAGACACAGATACGCAGTATTTT. It codes for CASSGDTDTQYF.

The chain links TRBV19 to TRBJ2-7; no reliable D call. This CDR3 is 14 amino acids long. The germline V and J ends were trimmed by 3 bases and 3 bases, with 12 bases remaining between them. Germline CDR1 LNHDA, CDR2 SQIVND (reference sequence). The CDR3 bases are TGTGCCAGTAGTATGGGGTCGGAGAGCTACGAGCAGTACTTC. Protein: CASSMGSESYEQYF.

The chain uses TRBV9 and TRBJ1-2, with D unresolved. This CDR3 spans 14 amino acids. V lost 7 bases, J lost 4 bases, and 17 bases lay in between. Germline V gives CDR1 SGDLS, CDR2 YYNGEE. CDR3 sequence reads: CASGMTTDPYGYTF. In nucleotides, the CDR3 is TGTGCCAGCGGGATGACGACGGACCCCTATGGCTACACCTTC.

This rearrangement joins TRBV10-3 to TRBJ1-2, with 9 bases lining up with TRBD1. Germline V gene data show CDR1 as ENHRY and CDR2 as SYGVKD. The CDR3 covers 14 residues. After removal of 10 bases from V and 5 bases from J, the junction contained 11 bases not matched to a gene. The chain's CDR3 is CATHQATGGYGYTF. For the CDR3, the DNA is TGTGCCACCCACCAGGCGACAGGGGGTTATGGCTACACCTTC.

The chain has TRBV4-1 and TRBJ2-7; unclear D gene. In germline, CDR1 is MGHRA, CDR2 YSYEKL. Trimming left V 2 bases short and J 0 bases short, with 11 bases between. This CDR3 is built from 15 residues. The CDR3 DNA reads as TGCGCCAGCAGCCAACTCTACCAAAACTCCTACGAGCAGTACTTC. Amino acids: CASSQLYQNSYEQYF.

The chain is built from TRBV5-6 and TRBJ2-1; 10 nucleotides line up with TRBD1. The V gene end was trimmed by 4 bases and the J gene end by 14 bases; junction bases not matched to a gene: 3. The CDR3 loop spans 11 amino acids. Germline lookup yields CDR1 SGHDT and CDR2 YYEEEE. The CDR3 coding sequence is TGTGCCAGCAGCCGCGGGACAGGGGAGTTCTTC. Translating gives CASSRGTGEFF.

In its sample, this clone was seen a few times. V usage is TRBV6-5 and J usage is TRBJ1-5; maybe TRBD1 (6 bases). Germline CDR1 reads MNHEY; CDR2 reads SVGAGI. The CDR3 is 14 amino acids. Trimming shortened V by 6 bases and J by 11 bases, and 20 bases separated the two germline ends. CDR3 coding DNA: TGTGCCAGCAGGCGAAGCTCACAGGGCACGTCCCAGCATTTT. This translates into CASRRSSQGTSQHF.

This chain connects TRBV5-1 to TRBJ2-2; no clear D gene. The CDR3 runs 15 residues. V gave up 4 bases and J gave up 0 bases, with 10 bases separating them. Germline V CDR1 and CDR2: SGHRS, YFSETQ. CDR3 coding DNA: TGCGCCAGCAGCCCTACGACAACGAACACCGGGGAGCTGTTTTTT. Its translation: CASSPTTTNTGELFF.

This chain links TRBV9 with TRBJ1-1; D is unclear. The V end was cut by 4 bases, the J end by 4 bases, with 11 bases between. Looked up from germline, CDR1 is SGDLS and CDR2 is YYNGEE. The CDR3 covers 13 residues. DNA for the CDR3: TGTGCCAGCAGCCCACTGGGGAGCACTGAAGCTTTCTTT. It encodes CASSPLGSTEAFF. Full variable domain (missing parts from reference TRBV9 and TRBJ1-1): DSGVTQTPKHLITATGQRVTLRCSPRSGDLSVYWYQQSLDQGLQFLIQYYNGEERAKGNILERFSAQQFPDLHSELNLSSLELGDSALYFCASSPLGSTEAFFGQGTRLTVV.

The chain links TRBV19 to TRBJ1-1, with a tentative D call TRBD1 (6 bases). V lost 5 bases and J 0 bases, leaving 10 bases between the germline ends. The CDR3 covers 14 residues. Looked up from germline, CDR1 is LNHDA and CDR2 is SQIVND (reference sequence). The CDR3 coding sequence is TGTGCCAGTAGTGAAACAGGGCTGAACACTGAAGCTTTCTTT. This translates into CASSETGLNTEAFF.

This chain joins TRBV29-1 and TRBJ1-2, with D hard to call. From germline, CDR1 is SQVTM and CDR2 ANQGSEA. Trimming removed 4 bases from V and 3 bases from J, with 6 bases in between. The CDR3 is 11 amino acids. The CDR3 coding sequence is TGCAGCGTTGGCAGCGACTATGGCTACACCTTC. Translated, it gives CSVGSDYGYTF.

The chain links TRBV30 to TRBJ1-5; D is perhaps TRBD1 (5 bases). The CDR3 totals 16 residues. Germline lookup yields CDR1 GTSNPN and CDR2 SVGIG (reference sequence). V dropped 4 bases and J dropped 0 bases, with 16 bases sitting between them. CDR3 in DNA: TGTGCCTGGAACACCCCCGGGACCCCTAGCAATCAGCCCCAGCATTTT. It yields the protein CAWNTPGTPSNQPQHF.

This chain joins TRBV2 and TRBJ1-5; TRBD1 agrees at 10 bases. The germline V gene has CDR1 SNHLY and CDR2 FYNNEI. The CDR3 has 12 residues. Germline trimming cut 8 bases from V and 15 bases from J; bases unmatched to any gene: 10. CDR3 bases: TGTGCCAGCGGGACAGGGGAATCCATTCCGCATTTT. It is translated as CASGTGESIPHF.

The chain uses TRBV7-2 and TRBJ1-1; D not resolved. V was trimmed by 5 bases and J by 4 bases, leaving 11 bases between them. Per germline, CDR1 SGHTA and CDR2 FQGNSA. The CDR3 spans 13 residues. CDR3 nucleotide sequence: TGTGCCAGCAGCGCCCAGTCTGTCACTGAAGCTTTCTTT. It is translated as CASSAQSVTEAFF.

This clone appeared once. The chain recombines TRBV10-3 with TRBJ1-6; D is undetermined. Germline V CDR1 and CDR2: ENHRY, SYGVKD. The CDR3 sequence is 13 residues long. The V end was cut by 3 bases, the J end by 7 bases, with 7 bases between. The CDR3 is CAISDRRNSPLHF. Written as DNA, the CDR3 is TGTGCCATCAGTGACAGGAGAAATTCACCCCTCCACTTT.

For this clone: Other DNA sequences in the same sample also yield this CDR3. As DNA, the CDR3 is TGCGCCAGCAGCTTGGCCGGTGGGGGCACTGAAGCTTTCTTT. Its translation: CASSLAGGGTEAFF. V and J are TRBV5-1 and TRBJ1-1, with TRBD1 as a possible D gene (5 bases). The V gene lost 0 bases and the J gene lost 4 bases, with 10 bases spanning the gap. Germline V gives CDR1 SGHRS, CDR2 YFSETQ. This CDR3 is built from 14 residues.

This chain joins TRBV6-6 and TRBJ1-1; D remains ambiguous. This CDR3 has 12 amino acids. V was trimmed by 5 bases and J by 0 bases, leaving 4 bases between them. Looked up from germline, CDR1 is MNHNY and CDR2 is SVGAGI (reference sequence). CDR3 residues: CASSLMNTEAFF. The CDR3 DNA follows: TGTGCCAGCAGTCTCATGAACACTGAAGCTTTCTTT.

In its sample, this clone was seen once. The chain is built from TRBV27 and TRBJ1-2; 8 nucleotides match TRBD1. The CDR3 runs to 14 residues. Germline V lookup: CDR1 MNHEY, CDR2 SMNVEV (reference sequence). The V and J ends lost 3 bases and 6 bases, in that order; junction bases with no gene match: 6. CDR3 amino acids: CASSFDDRGDGYTF. CDR3 coding DNA: TGTGCCAGCAGTTTTGACGACAGGGGAGATGGCTACACCTTC.

The V call is TRBV7-2, the J call TRBJ1-2; D not certain. The V and J ends lost 5 bases and 2 bases respectively, with 9 bases between them. This CDR3 spans 13 amino acids. Germline CDR1 is SGHTA and CDR2 is FQGNSA. This CDR3 reads CASSPSLNYGYTF. CDR3 nucleotide sequence: TGTGCCAGCAGCCCAAGCCTGAACTATGGCTACACCTTC.

In its sample, this clone was seen once. The gene calls are TRBV5-1 and TRBJ2-5; TRBD2 might be the D (5 bases). V was trimmed by 0 bases and J by 2 bases, leaving 14 bases between them. The CDR3 has 16 residues. Germline V gives CDR1 SGHRS, CDR2 YFSETQ. The CDR3 loop is CASSLVPGLSQETQYF. CDR3 DNA: TGCGCCAGCAGCTTGGTTCCTGGACTGAGTCAAGAGACCCAGTACTTC.

A remark on this clone: Other DNA sequences in this specimen translate into the identical CDR3. The V gene is TRBV30, the J gene TRBJ1-5, with D unresolved. CDR3 length: 13 residues. The germline gives CDR1 GTSNPN, CDR2 SVGIG (reference sequence). With 1 base removed from V and 2 bases from J, the gap between germline ends came to 6 bases. The CDR3 DNA reads as TGTGCCTGGAGTGCAGCAGGCAATCAGCCCCAGCATTTT. Its translation: CAWSAAGNQPQHF.